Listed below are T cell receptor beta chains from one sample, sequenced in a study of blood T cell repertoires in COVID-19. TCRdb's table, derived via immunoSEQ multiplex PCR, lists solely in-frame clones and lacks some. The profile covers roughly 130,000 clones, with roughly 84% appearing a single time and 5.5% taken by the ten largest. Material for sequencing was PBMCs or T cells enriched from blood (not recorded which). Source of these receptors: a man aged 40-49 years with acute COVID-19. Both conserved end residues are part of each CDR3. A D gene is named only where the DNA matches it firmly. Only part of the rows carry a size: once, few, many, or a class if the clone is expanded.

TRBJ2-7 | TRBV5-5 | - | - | CASSLSWDTNYEQYF | TGTGCCAGCAGCCTAAGTTGGGACACAAACTACGAGCAGTACTTC
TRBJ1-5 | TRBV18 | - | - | CASSPRQTEDQPQHF | TGTGCCAGCTCACCGAGACAGACTGAAGATCAGCCCCAGCATTTT
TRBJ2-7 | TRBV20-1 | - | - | CSLTGAYEQYF | TGCAGTCTGACTGGAGCCTACGAGCAGTACTTC
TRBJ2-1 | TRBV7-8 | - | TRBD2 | CASSSRTSGGNEQFF | TGTGCCAGCAGCTCCCGGACTAGCGGGGGGAATGAGCAGTTCTTC
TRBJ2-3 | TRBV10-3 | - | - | CAIAEGSTDTQYF | TGTGCCATCGCAGAGGGAAGCACAGATACGCAGTATTTT
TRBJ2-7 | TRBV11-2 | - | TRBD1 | CASSNRRTGAEQYF | TGTGCCAGCAGCAACCGCCGGACAGGGGCCGAGCAGTACTTC
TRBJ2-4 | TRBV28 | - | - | CASSLVATLAKNIQYF | TGTGCCAGCAGTTTAGTAGCCACCCTAGCCAAAAACATTCAGTACTTC
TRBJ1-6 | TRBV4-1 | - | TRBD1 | CASSPITGDSPLHF | TGCGCCAGCAGCCCCATAACAGGGGACTCACCCCTCCACTTT
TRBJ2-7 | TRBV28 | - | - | CASTGRKGAFEQYF | TGTGCCAGCACGGGTCGGAAAGGGGCCTTCGAGCAGTACTTC
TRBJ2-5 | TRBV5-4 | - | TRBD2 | CASSLAGGETQYF | TGTGCCAGCAGCTTGGCGGGGGGGGAGACCCAGTACTTC
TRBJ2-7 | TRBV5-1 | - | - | CASSLTGNYEQYF | TGCGCCAGCAGCTTAACAGGTAACTACGAGCAGTACTTC
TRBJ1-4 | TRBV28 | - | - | CASSGHRSPNEKLFF | TGTGCCAGCAGCGGCCACAGATCACCAAATGAAAAACTGTTTTTT
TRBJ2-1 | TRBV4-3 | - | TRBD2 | CASSQDAGLAGLYNEQFF | TGCGCCAGCAGCCAAGATGCGGGGCTAGCGGGATTATACAATGAGCAGTTCTTC
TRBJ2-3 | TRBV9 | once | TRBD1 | CASSARGRADTQYF | TGTGCCAGCAGCGCGAGGGGGCGCGCAGATACGCAGTATTTT
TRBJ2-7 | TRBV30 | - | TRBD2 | CAWSPGLVGEQYF | TGTGCCTGGAGCCCGGGACTAGTAGGTGAGCAGTACTTC
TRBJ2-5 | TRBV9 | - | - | CASSSPGVETQYF | TGTGCCAGCAGCTCCCCGGGGGTAGAGACCCAGTACTTC
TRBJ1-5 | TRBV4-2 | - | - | CASSQETGISNQPQHF | TGTGCCAGCAGCCAAGAAACCGGGATAAGCAATCAGCCCCAGCATTTT
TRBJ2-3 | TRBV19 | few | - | CASSMRTDTQYF | TGTGCCAGTAGTATGAGGACAGATACGCAGTATTTT
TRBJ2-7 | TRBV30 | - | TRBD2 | CAWSRGAGGRYEQYF | TGTGCCTGGAGTAGGGGAGCGGGGGGGCGGTACGAGCAGTACTTC
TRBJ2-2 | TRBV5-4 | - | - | CASSLSSREELFF | TGTGCCAGCAGCCTAAGCAGTCGGGAGGAGCTGTTTTTT
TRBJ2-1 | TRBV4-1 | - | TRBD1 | CASSRGGQGAYNEQFF | TGCGCCAGCAGCCGAGGTGGGCAGGGGGCCTACAATGAGCAGTTCTTC
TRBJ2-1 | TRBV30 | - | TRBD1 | CAWSRGGTENNEQFF | TGTGCCTGGAGTCGCGGTGGGACAGAAAACAATGAGCAGTTCTTC
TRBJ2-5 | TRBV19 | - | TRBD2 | CASSPPRGRGVQETQYF | TGTGCCAGTAGTCCTCCCCGAGGGCGGGGGGTCCAAGAGACCCAGTACTTC
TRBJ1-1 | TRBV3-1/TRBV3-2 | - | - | CASSQEAGARGDTEAFF | TGTGCCAGCAGCCAAGAAGCGGGGGCGCGGGGCGACACTGAAGCTTTCTTT
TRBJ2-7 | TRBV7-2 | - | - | CASSLGRRVAYEQYF | TGTGCCAGCAGCTTAGGACGGCGGGTTGCCTACGAGCAGTACTTC
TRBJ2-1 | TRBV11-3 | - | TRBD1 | CASSLVGTGPAEQFF | TGTGCCAGCAGCTTAGTTGGGACAGGGCCCGCTGAGCAGTTCTTC
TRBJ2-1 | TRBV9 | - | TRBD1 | CASSLTGANEQFF | TGTGCCAGCAGCTTAACAGGGGCCAATGAGCAGTTCTTC
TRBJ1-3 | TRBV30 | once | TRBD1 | CAWRDRGYGNTIYF | TGTGCCTGGAGGGACAGGGGATATGGAAACACCATATATTTT
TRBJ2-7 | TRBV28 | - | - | CASSFLYYEQYF | TGTGCCAGCAGTTTTCTCTACTACGAGCAGTACTTC
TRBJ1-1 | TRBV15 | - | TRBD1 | CATSRGGQGNPEAFF | TGTGCCACCAGCAGAGGGGGACAGGGGAATCCTGAAGCTTTCTTT
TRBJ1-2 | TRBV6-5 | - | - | CASSYSNSNYGYTF | TGTGCCAGCAGTTACTCGAACAGTAACTATGGCTACACCTTC
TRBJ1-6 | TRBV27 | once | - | CASRDSYNSPLHF | TGTGCCAGCAGGGACAGTTATAATTCACCCCTCCACTTT
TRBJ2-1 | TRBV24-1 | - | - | CATSDLEGTEQFF | TGTGCCACCAGTGATTTAGAGGGAACTGAGCAGTTCTTC
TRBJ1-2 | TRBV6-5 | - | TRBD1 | CASSPWTGVNYGYTF | TGTGCCAGCAGTCCATGGACAGGAGTTAACTATGGCTACACCTTC
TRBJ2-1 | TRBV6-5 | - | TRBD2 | CASTRAGGSYNEQFF | TGTGCCAGCACAAGGGCGGGAGGCTCCTACAATGAGCAGTTCTTC
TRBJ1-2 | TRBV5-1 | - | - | CASSLASGEYNGYTF | TGCGCCAGCAGCTTGGCCTCAGGGGAGTATAATGGCTACACCTTC
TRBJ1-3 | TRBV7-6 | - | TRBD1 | CASSLGQGAAGNTIYF | TGTGCCAGCAGCTTAGGTCAGGGGGCGGCTGGAAACACCATATATTTT
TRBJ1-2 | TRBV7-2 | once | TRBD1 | CASSPSGQGAYGYTF | TGTGCCAGCAGCCCCTCCGGACAGGGGGCTTATGGCTACACCTTC
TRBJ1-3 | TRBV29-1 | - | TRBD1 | CSVEKGAGGNTIYF | TGCAGCGTTGAAAAGGGGGCAGGGGGAAACACCATATATTTT
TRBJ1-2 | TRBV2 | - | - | CASSEEGGRHGYTF | TGTGCCAGCAGTGAAGAAGGGGGTCGACATGGCTACACCTTC
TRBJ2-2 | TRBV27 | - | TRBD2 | CASSWTSGRTGELFF | TGTGCCAGCAGTTGGACTAGCGGGAGAACCGGGGAGCTGTTTTTT
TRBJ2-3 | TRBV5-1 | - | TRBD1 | CASSLTGGRFDTQYF | TGCGCCAGCAGCTTGACAGGGGGCCGGTTCGATACGCAGTATTTT
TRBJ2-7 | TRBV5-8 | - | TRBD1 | CASSTGQGSSYEQYF | TGTGCCAGCAGTACGGGACAGGGAAGTTCCTACGAGCAGTACTTC
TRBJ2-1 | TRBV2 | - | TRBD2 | CASLILAGGDNEQFF | TGTGCCAGCCTGATCCTAGCGGGAGGGGACAATGAGCAGTTCTTC